The TCR beta chain described here comes from a study of control samples from healthy donors and cancer patients. TCRdb's copy holds only in-frame clones and misses some; the assay was immunoSEQ multiplex PCR. The sample lists about 85,000 clones; less than 90% were seen once. The V end lost 5 bases, the J end lost 4 bases, and 7 bases lay between the germline ends. CDR1 and CDR2 (germline): SGHTA, FQGNSA. The CDR3 has 12 residues. This clonotype was obtained from a woman aged 60-70 years in good health. The chain couples TRBV7-2 to TRBJ2-3; D unclear. Source material: blood. CDR3 nucleotide sequence: TGTGCCAGCAGCCTTAGCTCAGATACGCAGTATTTT. Translating it yields CASSLSSDTQYF.